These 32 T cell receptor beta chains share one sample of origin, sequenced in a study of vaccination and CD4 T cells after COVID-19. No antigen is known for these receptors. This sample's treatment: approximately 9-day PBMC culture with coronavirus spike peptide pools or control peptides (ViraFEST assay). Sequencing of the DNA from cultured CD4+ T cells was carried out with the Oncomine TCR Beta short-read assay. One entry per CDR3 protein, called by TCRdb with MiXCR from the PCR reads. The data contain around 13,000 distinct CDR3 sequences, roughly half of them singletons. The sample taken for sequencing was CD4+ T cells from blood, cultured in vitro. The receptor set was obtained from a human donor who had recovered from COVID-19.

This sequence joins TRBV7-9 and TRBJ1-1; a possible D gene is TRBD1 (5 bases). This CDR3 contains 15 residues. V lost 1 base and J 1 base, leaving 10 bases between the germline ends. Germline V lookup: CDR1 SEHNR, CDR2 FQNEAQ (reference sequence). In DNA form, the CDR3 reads TGTGCCAGCAGCTTAGTAGTGACAGCGAACACTGAAGCTTTCTTT. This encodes CASSLVVTANTEAFF.

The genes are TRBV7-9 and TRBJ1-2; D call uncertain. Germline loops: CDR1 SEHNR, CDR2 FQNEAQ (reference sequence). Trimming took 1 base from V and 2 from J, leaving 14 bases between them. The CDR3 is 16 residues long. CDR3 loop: CASSLEEPILNYGYTF. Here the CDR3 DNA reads TGTGCCAGCAGCTTAGAAGAGCCGATACTAAACTATGGCTACACCTTC.

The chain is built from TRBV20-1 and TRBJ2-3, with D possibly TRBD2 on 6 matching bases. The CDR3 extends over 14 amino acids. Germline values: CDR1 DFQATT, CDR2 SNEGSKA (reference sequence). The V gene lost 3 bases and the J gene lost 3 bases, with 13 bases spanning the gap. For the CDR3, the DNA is TGCAGTGCTAGTGGGGCGGGATTAACAGATACGCAGTATTTT. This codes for CSASGAGLTDTQYF.

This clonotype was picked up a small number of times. The CDR3 DNA sequence: TGTGCCAGCAGTCCCGGGACACGGATGTATGGCTACACCTTC. Protein sequence: CASSPGTRMYGYTF. The J gene is TRBJ1-2, the V gene TRBV6-1; TRBD1 might be the D (6 bases). This CDR3 is built from 14 residues. V dropped 5 bases and J dropped 5 bases, with 15 bases sitting between them. Germline V gene lookup returns CDR1 MNHNS and CDR2 SASEGT.

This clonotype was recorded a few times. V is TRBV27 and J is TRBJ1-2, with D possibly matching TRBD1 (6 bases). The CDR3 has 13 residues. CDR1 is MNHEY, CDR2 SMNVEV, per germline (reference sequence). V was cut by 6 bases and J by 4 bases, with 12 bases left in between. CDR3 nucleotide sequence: TGTGCCAGCAGCGATCAGGGGCCCTATGGCTACACCTTC. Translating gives CASSDQGPYGYTF.

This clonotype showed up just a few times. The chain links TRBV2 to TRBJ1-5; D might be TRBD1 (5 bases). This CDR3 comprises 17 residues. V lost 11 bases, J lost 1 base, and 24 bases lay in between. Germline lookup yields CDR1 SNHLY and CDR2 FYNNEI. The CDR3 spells CAERGPGRQKSNQPQHF. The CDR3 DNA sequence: TGTGCCGAAAGAGGTCCCGGGAGACAGAAGAGCAATCAGCCCCAGCATTTT.

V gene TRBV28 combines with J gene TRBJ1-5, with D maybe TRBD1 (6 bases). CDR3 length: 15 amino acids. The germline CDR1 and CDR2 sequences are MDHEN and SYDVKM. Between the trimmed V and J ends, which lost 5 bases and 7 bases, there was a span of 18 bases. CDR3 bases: TGTGCCAGCAGTGATAGGGGGGGATATGGCCAGCCCCAGCATTTT. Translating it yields CASSDRGGYGQPQHF.

CDR3 loop: CASSELGREETQYF. The CDR3 DNA sequence: TGTGCCAGCAGTGAACTGGGGCGGGAAGAGACCCAGTACTTC. The chain links TRBV6-1 to TRBJ2-5, with D perhaps TRBD1 or TRBD2 (5 bases each). The CDR3 extends over 14 amino acids. The germline gives CDR1 MNHNS, CDR2 SASEGT. V lost 2 bases to trimming and J lost 3 bases, with 10 bases between them.

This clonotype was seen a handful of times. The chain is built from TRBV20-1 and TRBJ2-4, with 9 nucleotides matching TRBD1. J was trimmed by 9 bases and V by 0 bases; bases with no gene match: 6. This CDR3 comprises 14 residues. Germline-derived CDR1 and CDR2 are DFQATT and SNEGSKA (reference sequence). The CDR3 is CSARETGGRSIQYF. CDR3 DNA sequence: TGCAGTGCTAGAGAAACAGGGGGCCGGTCCATTCAGTACTTC.

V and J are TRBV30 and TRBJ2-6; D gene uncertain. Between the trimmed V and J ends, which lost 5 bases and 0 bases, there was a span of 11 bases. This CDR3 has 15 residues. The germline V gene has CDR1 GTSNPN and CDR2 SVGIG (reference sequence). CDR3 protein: CAWGVSGSGANVLTF. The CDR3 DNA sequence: TGTGCCTGGGGGGTTTCGGGCTCTGGGGCCAACGTCCTGACTTTC. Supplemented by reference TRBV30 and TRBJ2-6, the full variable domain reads SQTIHQWPATLVQPVGSPLSLECTVEGTSNPNLYWYRQAAGRGLQLLFYSVGIGQISSEVPQNLSASRPQDRQFILSSKKLLLSDSGFYLCAWGVSGSGANVLTFGAGSRLTVL.

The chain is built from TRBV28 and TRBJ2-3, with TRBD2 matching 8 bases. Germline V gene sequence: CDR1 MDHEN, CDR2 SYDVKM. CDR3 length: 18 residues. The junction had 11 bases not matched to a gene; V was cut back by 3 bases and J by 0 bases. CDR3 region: CASSFPLLLAGSTDTQYF. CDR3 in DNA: TGTGCCAGCAGTTTCCCCCTTTTGCTAGCGGGCAGCACAGATACGCAGTATTTT.

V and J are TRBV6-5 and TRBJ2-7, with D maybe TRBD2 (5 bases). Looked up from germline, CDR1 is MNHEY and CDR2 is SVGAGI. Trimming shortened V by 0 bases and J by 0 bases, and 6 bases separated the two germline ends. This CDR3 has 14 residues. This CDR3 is CASSYSLASYEQYF. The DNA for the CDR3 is TGTGCCAGCAGTTACTCTCTAGCCTCCTACGAGCAGTACTTC.

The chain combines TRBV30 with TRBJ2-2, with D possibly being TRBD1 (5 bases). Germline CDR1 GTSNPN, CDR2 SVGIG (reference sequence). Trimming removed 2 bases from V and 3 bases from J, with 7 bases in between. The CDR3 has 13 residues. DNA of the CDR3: TGTGCCTGGAGTAGACAGTACACCGGGGAGCTGTTTTTT. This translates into CAWSRQYTGELFF.

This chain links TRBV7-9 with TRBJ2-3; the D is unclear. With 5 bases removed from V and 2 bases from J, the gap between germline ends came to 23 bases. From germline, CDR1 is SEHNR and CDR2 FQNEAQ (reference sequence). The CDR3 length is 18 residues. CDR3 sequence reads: CASSVYGRFGRLTDTQYF. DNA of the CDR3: TGTGCCAGCAGCGTCTATGGACGCTTCGGAAGACTCACAGATACGCAGTATTTT.

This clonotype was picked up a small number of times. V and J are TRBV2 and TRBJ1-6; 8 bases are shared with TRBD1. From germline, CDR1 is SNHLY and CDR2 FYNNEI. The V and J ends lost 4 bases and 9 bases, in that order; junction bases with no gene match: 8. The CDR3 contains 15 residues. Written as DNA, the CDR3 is TGTGCCAGCAGTGTGAACACAGGGGGAGTTTCACCCCTCCACTTT. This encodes CASSVNTGGVSPLHF.

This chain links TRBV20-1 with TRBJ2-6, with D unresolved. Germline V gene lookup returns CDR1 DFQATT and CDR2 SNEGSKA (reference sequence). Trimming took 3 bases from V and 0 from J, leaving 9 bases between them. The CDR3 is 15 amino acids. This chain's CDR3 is CSASRSNSGANVLTF. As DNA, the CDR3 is TGCAGTGCTAGCCGGTCTAACTCTGGGGCCAACGTCCTGACTTTC.

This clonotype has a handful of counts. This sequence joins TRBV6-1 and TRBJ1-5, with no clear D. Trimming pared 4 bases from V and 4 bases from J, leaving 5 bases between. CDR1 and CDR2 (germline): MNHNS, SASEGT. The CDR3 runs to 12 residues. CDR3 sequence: CASSGGNQPQHF. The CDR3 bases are TGTGCCAGCAGTGGGGGAAATCAGCCCCAGCATTTT.

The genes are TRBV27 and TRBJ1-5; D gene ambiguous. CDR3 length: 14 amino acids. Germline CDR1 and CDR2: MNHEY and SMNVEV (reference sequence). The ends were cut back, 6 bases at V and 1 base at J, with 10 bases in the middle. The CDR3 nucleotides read TGTGCCAGCAGCCTCCCCGGGAGCAATCAGCCCCAGCATTTT. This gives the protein CASSLPGSNQPQHF.

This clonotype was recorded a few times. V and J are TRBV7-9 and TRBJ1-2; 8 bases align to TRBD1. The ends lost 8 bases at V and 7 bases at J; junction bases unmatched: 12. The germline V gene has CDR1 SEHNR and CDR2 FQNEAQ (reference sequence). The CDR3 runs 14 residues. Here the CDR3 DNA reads TGTGCCAGCCGTCGAGCGCAGGGGGCAGGTGGCTACACCTTC. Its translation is CASRRAQGAGGYTF. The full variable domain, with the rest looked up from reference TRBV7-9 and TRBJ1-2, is DTGVSQNPRHKITKRGQNVTFRCDPISEHNRLYWYRQTLGQGPEFLTYFQNEAQLEKSRLLSDRFSAERPKGSFSTLEIQRTEQGDSAMYLCASRRAQGAGGYTFGSGTRLTVV.

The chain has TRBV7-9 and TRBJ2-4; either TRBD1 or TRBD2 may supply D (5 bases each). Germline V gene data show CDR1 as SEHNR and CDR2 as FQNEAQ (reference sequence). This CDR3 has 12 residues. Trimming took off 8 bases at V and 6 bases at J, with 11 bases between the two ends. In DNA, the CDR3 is TGTGCCAGCGGGACCGAGGGAAACATTCAGTACTTC. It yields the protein CASGTEGNIQYF.

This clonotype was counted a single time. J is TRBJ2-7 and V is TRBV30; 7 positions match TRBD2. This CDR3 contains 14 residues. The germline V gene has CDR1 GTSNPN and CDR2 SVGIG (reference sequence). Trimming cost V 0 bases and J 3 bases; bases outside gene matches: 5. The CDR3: CAWSVAGVGYEQYF. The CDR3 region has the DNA TGTGCCTGGAGTGTGGCGGGAGTTGGCTACGAGCAGTACTTC.

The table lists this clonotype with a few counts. CDR3 DNA sequence: TGTGCCAGCAGGCAGACTAGCGGGAGCCCGTATAGCGAGCAGTACTTC. It encodes CASRQTSGSPYSEQYF. The chain has TRBV7-2 and TRBJ2-7, with 12 nucleotides matching TRBD2. There are 16 residues in the CDR3. V was clipped by 6 bases and J by 6 bases; unmatched bases: 12. The germline gives CDR1 SGHTA, CDR2 FQGNSA.

The CDR3 nucleotides read TGTGCCACCAGCAGAGTGTTCGTGGAGACCCAGTACTTC. It is translated as CATSRVFVETQYF. This sequence joins TRBV15 and TRBJ2-5; no clear D. Trimming removed 1 base from V and 5 bases from J, with 8 bases in between. Germline V gene sequence: CDR1 LNHNV, CDR2 YYDKDF (reference sequence). This CDR3 contains 13 residues.

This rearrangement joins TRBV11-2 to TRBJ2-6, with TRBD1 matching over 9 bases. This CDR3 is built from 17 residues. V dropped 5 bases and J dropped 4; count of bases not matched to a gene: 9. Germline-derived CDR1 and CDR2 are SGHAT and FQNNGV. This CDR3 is CASSPGTGRPGANVLTF. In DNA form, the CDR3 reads TGTGCCAGCAGCCCAGGGACAGGGAGACCCGGGGCCAACGTCCTGACTTTC.

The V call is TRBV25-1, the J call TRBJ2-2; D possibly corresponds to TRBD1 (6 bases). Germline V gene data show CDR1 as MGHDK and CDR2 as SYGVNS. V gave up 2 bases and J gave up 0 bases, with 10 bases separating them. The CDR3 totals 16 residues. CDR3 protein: CASSEGTLANTGELFF. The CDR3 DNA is TGTGCCAGCAGTGAAGGGACACTGGCGAACACCGGGGAGCTGTTTTTT.

The CDR3 DNA follows: TGCAGCGTTGCCTCGGACACTGAAGCTTTCTTT. Protein product: CSVASDTEAFF. The chain employs TRBV29-1 and TRBJ1-1; D unclear. The CDR3 totals 11 residues. The V end was cut by 4 bases, the J end by 3 bases, with 6 bases between. CDR1 and CDR2 from the germline V gene are SQVTM and ANQGSEA.

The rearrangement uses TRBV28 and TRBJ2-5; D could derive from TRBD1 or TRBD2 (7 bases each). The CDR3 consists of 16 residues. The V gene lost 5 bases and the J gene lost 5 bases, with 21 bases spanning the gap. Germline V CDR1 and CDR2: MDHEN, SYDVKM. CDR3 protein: CASSQTLTGRVETQYF. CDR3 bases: TGTGCCAGCAGTCAAACTTTGACAGGGAGGGTTGAGACCCAGTACTTC.

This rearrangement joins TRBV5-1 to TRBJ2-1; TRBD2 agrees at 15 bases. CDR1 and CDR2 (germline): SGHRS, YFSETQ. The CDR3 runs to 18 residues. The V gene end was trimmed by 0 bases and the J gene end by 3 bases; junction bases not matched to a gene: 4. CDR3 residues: CASSLEGLAGGIYNEQFF. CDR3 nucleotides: TGCGCCAGCAGCTTGGAGGGACTAGCGGGGGGAATCTACAATGAGCAGTTCTTC.

CDR3 in amino acids: CASSANTYRGDTQYF. The CDR3 DNA reads TGTGCCAGCAGCGCCAACACTTACCGAGGGGATACGCAGTATTTT. The chain joins TRBV9 to TRBJ2-3; TRBD2 might be the D (5 bases). There are 15 residues in the CDR3. The germline V gene encodes CDR1 SGDLS and CDR2 YYNGEE. V lost 3 bases and J lost 6, with 17 bases in between.

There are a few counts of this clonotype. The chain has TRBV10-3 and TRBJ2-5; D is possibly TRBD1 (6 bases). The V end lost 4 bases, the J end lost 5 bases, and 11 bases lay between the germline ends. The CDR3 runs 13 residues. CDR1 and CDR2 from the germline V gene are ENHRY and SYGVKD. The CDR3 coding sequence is TGTGCCATCAGTGTCCACAGGGAGGAGACCCAGTACTTC. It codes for CAISVHREETQYF.

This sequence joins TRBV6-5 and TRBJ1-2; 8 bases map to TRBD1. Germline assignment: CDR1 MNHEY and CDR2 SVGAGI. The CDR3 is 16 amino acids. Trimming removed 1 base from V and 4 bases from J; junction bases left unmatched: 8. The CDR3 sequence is CASSYFGQGTVYGYTF. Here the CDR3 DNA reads TGTGCCAGCAGTTACTTCGGACAGGGCACGGTCTATGGCTACACCTTC.

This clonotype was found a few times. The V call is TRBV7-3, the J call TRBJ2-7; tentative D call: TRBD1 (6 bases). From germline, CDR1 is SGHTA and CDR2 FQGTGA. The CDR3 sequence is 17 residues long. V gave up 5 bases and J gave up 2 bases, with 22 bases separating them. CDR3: CASSTPPHRVTPYEQYF. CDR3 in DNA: TGTGCCAGCAGCACCCCCCCCCACAGGGTTACTCCCTACGAGCAGTACTTC.